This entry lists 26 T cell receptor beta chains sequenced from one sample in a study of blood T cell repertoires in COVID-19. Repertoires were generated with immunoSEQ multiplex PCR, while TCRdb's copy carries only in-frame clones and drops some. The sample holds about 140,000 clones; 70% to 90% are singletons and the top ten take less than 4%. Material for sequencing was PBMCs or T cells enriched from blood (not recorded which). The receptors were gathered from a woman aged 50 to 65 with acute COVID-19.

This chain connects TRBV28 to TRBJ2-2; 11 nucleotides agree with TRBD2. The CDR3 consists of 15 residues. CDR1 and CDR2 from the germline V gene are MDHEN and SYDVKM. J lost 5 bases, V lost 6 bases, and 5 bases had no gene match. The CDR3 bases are TGTGCCAGCAGGCCCGGGACTAGCGGAACCGGGGAGCTGTTTTTT. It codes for CASRPGTSGTGELFF.

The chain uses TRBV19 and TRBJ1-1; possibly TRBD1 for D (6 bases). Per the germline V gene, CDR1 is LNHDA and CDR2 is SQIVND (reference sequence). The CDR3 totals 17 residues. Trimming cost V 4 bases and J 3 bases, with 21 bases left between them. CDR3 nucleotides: TGTGCCAGTAGTAGAACATCGGACAGTCTAGGGGACACTGAAGCTTTCTTT. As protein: CASSRTSDSLGDTEAFF.

The CDR3 region has the DNA TGTGCCAGCAGCCAAAGTTTGGGCCGAGATGAGCAGTTCTTC. Translating it yields CASSQSLGRDEQFF. This chain uses TRBV3-1 (or the pseudogene TRBV3-2) with TRBJ2-1, with no clear D. The CDR3 spans 14 residues. CDR1 LGHDT and CDR2 YNNKEL come from the germline V gene (reference sequence). V was shortened by 2 bases and J by 8 bases, with 13 bases between the two germline ends.

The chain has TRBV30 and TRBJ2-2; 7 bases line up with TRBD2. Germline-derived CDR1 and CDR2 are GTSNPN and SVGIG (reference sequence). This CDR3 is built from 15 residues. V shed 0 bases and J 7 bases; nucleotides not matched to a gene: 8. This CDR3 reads CAWSVWRERGGELFF. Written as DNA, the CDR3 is TGTGCCTGGAGTGTCTGGCGGGAGAGGGGCGGGGAGCTGTTTTTT.

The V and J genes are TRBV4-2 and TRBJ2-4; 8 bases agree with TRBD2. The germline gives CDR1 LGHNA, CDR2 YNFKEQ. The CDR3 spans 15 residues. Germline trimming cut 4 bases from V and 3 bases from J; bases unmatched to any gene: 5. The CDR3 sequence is CASSRSGSYKNIQYF. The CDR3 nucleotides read TGTGCCAGCAGCCGAAGCGGGAGTTACAAAAACATTCAGTACTTC.

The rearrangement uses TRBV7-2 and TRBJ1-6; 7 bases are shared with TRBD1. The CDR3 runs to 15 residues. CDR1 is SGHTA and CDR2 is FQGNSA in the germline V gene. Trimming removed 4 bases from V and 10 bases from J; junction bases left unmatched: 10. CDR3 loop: CASSWSTGIGSPLHF. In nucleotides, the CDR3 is TGTGCCAGCAGCTGGTCGACAGGGATAGGATCACCCCTCCACTTT.

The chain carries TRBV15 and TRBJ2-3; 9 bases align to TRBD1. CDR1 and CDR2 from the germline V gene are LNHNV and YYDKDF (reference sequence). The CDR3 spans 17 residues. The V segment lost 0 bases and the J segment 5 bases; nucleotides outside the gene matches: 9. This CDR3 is CATSRERQGEVEDTQYF. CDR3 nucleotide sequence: TGTGCCACCAGCAGAGAGCGACAGGGGGAGGTCGAAGATACGCAGTATTTT.

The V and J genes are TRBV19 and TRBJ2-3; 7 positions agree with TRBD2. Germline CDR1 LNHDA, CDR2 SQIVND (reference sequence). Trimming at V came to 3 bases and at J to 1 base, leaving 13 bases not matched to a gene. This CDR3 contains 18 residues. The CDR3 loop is CASSIGLGRSGGTDTQYF. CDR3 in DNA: TGTGCCAGTAGTATTGGACTAGGGAGGAGTGGGGGCACAGATACGCAGTATTTT.

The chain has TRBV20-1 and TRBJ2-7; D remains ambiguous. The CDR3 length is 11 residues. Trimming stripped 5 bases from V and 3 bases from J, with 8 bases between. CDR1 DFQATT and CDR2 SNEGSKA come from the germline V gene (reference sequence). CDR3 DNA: TGCAGTGCTGCGACTGTCTACGAGCAGTACTTC. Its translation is CSAATVYEQYF.

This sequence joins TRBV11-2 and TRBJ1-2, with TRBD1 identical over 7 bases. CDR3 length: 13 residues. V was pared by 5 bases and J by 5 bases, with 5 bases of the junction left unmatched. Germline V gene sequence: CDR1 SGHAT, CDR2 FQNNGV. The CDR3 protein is CASSPQTGYGYTF. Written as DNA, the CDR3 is TGTGCCAGCAGCCCTCAGACAGGGTATGGCTACACCTTC.

CDR3 residues: CASSVGLADYNEQFF. The DNA of the CDR3 is TGTGCCAGCAGCGTAGGACTAGCGGACTACAATGAGCAGTTCTTC. The chain combines TRBV9 with TRBJ2-1, with 9 bases aligning to TRBD2. The CDR3 sequence is 15 residues long. The J segment lost 3 bases and the V segment lost 0 bases, leaving 1 base of the junction unmatched. Germline CDR1 and CDR2: SGDLS and YYNGEE.

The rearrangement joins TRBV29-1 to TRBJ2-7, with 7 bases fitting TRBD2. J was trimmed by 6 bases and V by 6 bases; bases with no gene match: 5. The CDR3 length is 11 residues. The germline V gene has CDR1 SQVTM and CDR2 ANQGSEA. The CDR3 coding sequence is TGCAGCGTCGAGCGGGAACGCGAGCAGTACTTC. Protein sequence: CSVEREREQYF.

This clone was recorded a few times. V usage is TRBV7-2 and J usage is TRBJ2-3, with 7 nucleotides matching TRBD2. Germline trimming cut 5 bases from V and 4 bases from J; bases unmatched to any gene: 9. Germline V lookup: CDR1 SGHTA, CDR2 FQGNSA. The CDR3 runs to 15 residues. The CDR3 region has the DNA TGTGCCAGCAGCCTCGGCGGTGGGGGGGCAGATACGCAGTATTTT. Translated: CASSLGGGGADTQYF.

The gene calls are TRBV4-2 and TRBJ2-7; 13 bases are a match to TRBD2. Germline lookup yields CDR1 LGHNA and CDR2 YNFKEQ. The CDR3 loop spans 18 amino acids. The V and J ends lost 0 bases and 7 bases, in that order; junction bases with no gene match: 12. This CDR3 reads CASSQETFATSGRGEQYF. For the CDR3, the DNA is TGTGCCAGCAGCCAAGAGACGTTCGCAACTAGCGGGAGGGGGGAGCAGTACTTC.

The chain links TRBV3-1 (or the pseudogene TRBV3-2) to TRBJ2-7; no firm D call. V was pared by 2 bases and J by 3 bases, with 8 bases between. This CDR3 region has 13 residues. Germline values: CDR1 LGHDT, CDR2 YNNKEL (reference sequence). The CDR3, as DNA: TGTGCCAGCAGCCAAAATCAGAACTACGAGCAGTACTTC. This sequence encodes CASSQNQNYEQYF.

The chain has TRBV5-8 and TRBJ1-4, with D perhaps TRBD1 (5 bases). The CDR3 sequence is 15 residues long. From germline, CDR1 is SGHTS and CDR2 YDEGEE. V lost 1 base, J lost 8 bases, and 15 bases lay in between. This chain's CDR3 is CASSLFGAGGEKLFF. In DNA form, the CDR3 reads TGTGCCAGCAGCTTGTTTGGGGCCGGTGGGGAAAAACTGTTTTTT.

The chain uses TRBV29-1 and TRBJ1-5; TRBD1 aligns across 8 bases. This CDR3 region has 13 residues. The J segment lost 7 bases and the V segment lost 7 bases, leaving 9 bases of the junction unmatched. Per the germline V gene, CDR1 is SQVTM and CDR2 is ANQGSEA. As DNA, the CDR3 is TGCAGCGCCGCGACAGGGGCAAGCCAGCCCCAGCATTTT. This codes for CSAATGASQPQHF.

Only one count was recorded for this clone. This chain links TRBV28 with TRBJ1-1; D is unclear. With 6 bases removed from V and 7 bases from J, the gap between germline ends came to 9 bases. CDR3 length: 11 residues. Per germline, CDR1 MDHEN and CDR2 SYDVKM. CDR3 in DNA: TGTGCCAGCAGGCGATCCTATGAAGCTTTCTTT. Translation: CASRRSYEAFF. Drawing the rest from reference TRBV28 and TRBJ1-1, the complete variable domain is DVKVTQSSRYLVKRTGEKVFLECVQDMDHENMFWYRQDPGLGLRLIYFSYDVKMKEKGDIPEGYSVSREKKERFSLILESASTNQTSMYLCASRRSYEAFFGQGTRLTVV.

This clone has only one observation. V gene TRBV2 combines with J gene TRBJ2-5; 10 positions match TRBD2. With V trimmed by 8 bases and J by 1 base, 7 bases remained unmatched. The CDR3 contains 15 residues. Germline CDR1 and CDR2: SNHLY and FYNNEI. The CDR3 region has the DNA TGTGCCAGCGGGGAACTAGCGGGAAGCCAAGAGACCCAGTACTTC. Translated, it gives CASGELAGSQETQYF.

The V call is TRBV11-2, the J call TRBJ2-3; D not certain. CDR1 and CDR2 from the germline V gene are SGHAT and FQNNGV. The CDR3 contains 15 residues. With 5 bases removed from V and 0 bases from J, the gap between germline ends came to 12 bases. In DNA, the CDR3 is TGTGCCAGCAGCCCCCGAAGAGCAAGCACAGATACGCAGTATTTT. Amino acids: CASSPRRASTDTQYF.

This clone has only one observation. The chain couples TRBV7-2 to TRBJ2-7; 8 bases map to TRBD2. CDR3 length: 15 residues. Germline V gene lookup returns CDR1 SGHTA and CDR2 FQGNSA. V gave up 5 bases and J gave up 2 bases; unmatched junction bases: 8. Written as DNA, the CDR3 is TGTGCCAGCAGCGCCTCCGGGACTAGGACCTACGAGCAGTACTTC. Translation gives CASSASGTRTYEQYF.

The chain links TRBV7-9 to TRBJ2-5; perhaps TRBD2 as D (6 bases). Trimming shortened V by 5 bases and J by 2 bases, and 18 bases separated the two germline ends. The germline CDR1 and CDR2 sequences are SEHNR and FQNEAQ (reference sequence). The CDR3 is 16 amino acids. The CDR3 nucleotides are TGTGCCAGCAGCCCCCCTTTTCCCGGAGGGCAAGAGACCCAGTACTTC. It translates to CASSPPFPGGQETQYF.

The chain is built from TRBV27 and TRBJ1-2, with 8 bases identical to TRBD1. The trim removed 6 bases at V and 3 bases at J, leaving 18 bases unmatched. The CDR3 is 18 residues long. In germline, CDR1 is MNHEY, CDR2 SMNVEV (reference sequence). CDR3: CASSRHARGQGIDYGYTF. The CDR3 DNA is TGTGCCAGCAGCCGACATGCCCGAGGACAGGGAATCGACTATGGCTACACCTTC.

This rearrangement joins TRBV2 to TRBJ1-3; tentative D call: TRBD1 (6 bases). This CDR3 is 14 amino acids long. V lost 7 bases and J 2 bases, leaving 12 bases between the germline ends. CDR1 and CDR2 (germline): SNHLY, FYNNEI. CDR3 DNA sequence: TGTGCCAGCACCCAAAACAGGGCTGGAAACACCATATATTTT. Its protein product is CASTQNRAGNTIYF.

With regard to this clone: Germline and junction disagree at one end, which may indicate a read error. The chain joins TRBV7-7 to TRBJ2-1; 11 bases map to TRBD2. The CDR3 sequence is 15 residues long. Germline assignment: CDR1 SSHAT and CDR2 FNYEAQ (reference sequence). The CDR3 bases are TGTGCTAGCAGCTTAGGGGGACTAGCGGCCAATGAGCAGTTCTTC. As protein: CASSLGGLAANEQFF.

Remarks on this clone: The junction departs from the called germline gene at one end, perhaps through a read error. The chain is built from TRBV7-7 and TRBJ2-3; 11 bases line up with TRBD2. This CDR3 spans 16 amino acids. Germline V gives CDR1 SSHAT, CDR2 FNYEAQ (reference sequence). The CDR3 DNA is TGTGCTAGCAGCCCAGGGACTAGCGGCCTCACAGATACGCAGTATTTT. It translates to CASSPGTSGLTDTQYF.